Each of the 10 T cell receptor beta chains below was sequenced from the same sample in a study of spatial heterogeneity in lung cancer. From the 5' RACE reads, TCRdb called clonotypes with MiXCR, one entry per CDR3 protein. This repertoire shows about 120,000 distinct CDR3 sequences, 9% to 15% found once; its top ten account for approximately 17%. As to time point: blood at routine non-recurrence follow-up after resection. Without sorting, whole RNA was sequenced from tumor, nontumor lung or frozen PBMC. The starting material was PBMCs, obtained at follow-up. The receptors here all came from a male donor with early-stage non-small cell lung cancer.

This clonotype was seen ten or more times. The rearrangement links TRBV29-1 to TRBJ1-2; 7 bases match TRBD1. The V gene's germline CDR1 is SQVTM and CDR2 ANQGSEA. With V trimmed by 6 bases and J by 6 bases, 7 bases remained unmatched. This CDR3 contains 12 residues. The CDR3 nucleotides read TGCAGCGTCGGCGACAGGGCCAATGGCTACACCTTC. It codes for CSVGDRANGYTF.

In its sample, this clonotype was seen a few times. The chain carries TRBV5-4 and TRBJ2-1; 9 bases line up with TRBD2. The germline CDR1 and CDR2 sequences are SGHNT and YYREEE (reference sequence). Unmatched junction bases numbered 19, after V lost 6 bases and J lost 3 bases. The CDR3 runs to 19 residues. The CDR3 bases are TGTGCCAGCAAACCAGGGCGCGGGGGGGCTGTATTACGCTACAATGAGCAGTTCTTC. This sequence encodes CASKPGRGGAVLRYNEQFF.

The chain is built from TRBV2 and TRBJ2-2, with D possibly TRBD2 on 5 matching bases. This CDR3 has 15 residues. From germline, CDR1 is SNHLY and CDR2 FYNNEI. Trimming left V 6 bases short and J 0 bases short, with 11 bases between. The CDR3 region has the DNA TGTGCCAGCAGGGGCGGGCACGCGAACACCGGGGAGCTGTTTTTT. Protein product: CASRGGHANTGELFF.

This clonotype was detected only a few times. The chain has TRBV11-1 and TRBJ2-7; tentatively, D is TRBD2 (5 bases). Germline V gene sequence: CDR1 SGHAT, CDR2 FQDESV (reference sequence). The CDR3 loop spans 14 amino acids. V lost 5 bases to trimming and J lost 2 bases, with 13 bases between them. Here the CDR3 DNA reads TGTGCCAGCAGCCCGCCGGGGATGACCTACGAGCAGTACTTC. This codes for CASSPPGMTYEQYF.

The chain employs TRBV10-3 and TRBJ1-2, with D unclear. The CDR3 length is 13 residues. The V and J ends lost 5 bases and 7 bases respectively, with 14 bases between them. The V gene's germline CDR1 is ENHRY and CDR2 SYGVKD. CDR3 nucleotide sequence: TGTGCCATCAGTAGTCTCCAAGCAGGTGGCTACACCTTC. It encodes CAISSLQAGGYTF.

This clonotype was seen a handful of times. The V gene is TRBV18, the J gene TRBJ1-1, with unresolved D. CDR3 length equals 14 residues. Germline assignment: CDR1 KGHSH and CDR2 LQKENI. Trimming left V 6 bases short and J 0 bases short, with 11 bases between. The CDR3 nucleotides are TGTGCCAGCTCCCGGACGACTGTGAACACTGAAGCTTTCTTT. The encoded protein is CASSRTTVNTEAFF.

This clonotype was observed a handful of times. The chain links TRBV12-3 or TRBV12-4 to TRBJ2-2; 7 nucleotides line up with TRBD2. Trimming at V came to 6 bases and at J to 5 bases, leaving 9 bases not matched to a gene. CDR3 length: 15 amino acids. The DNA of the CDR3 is TGTGCCAGCAGCCCCCGGGGGGTCGGGACCGGGGAGCTGTTTTTT. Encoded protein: CASSPRGVGTGELFF.

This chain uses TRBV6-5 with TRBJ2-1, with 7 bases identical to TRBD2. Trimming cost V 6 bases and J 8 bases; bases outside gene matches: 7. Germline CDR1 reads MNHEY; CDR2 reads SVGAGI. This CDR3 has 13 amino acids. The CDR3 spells CASRGTTGDEQFF. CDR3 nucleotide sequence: TGTGCCAGCAGGGGGACTACGGGCGATGAGCAGTTCTTC.

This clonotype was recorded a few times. The CDR3 region has the DNA TGTGCCAGCAGCGTAGCAGGAGGGCAGAGCCAAGAGACCCAGTACTTC. This sequence encodes CASSVAGGQSQETQYF. The genes are TRBV9 and TRBJ2-5, with D maybe TRBD2 (6 bases). Germline V gene data show CDR1 as SGDLS and CDR2 as YYNGEE. The length of the CDR3 is 16 residues. V dropped 0 bases and J dropped 1 base, with 13 bases sitting between them.

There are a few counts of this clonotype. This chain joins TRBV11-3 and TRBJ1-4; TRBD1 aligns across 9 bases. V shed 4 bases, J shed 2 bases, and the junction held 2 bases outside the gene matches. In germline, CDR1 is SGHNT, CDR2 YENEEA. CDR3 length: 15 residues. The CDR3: CASSSTGGTNEKLFF. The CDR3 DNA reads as TGTGCCAGCAGCTCAACAGGGGGCACTAATGAAAAACTGTTTTTT.